This T cell receptor (beta chain) was recovered during a study of T-cell reconstitution after alpha-beta-depleted transplantation in children. A library of TCRbeta sequences, prepared with unique molecular identifiers, was generated. TCRdb passed the PCR reads through MiXCR, listing each CDR3 protein once. The table records more than 200,000 distinct CDR3 sequences, roughly a quarter of them present only once. Study results and limitations: Some patients' high day-60 TCRbeta diversity was attributed to recipient cells surviving conditioning. Reportedly, roughly two months post-transplant, alpha-beta T cells arose from several hundred expanded graft clones. One year after transplant, T-cell counts and diversity came mostly from newly produced T cells.

Concerning this clonotype: As yet, its antigen is unknown.

Source: PBMCs, mostly from graft donor cells, taken 360 days after TCRalphabeta/CD19-depleted stem cell transplant. The receptor was derived from a female patient between 2 and 15 years old who had a stem cell transplant for congenital amegakaryocytic thrombocytopenia, so the T cells may come from the graft donor.

DNA of the CDR3: TGTGCCAGCAGCCAACGCGGAGACGATTCACCCCTCCACTTT. This sequence encodes CASSQRGDDSPLHF. V usage is TRBV13 and J usage is TRBJ1-6, with D unresolved. This CDR3 contains 14 residues. Trimming removed 5 bases at V and 8 bases at J, with 13 bases between. Per germline, CDR1 PRHDT and CDR2 FYEKMQ (reference sequence).